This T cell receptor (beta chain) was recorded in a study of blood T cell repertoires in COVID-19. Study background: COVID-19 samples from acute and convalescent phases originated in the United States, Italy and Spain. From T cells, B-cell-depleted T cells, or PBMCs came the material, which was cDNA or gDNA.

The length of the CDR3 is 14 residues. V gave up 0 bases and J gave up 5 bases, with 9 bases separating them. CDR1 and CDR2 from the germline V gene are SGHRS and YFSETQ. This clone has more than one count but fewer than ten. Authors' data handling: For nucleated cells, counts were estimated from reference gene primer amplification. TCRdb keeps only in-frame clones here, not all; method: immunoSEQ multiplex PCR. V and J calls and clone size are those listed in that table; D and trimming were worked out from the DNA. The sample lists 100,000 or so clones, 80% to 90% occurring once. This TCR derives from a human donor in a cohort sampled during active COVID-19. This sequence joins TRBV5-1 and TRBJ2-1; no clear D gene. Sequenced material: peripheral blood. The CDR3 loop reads CASSLARIDNEQFF. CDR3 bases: TGCGCCAGCAGCTTGGCCCGTATAGACAATGAGCAGTTCTTC.